These 15 T cell receptor beta chains came from one sample sequenced in a study of control samples from healthy donors and cancer patients (TCRdb year 2020). Libraries were prepared through the immunoSEQ multiplex PCR assay. TCRdb holds this immuneACCESS table with in-frame rearrangements only. Some clones are missing; in checked studies, unresolved V genes explain under half, and the rest has no known cause. In this sample the table shows about 130,000 clones, approximately 90% of which occur a single time. Jointly, the top ten make up around 8.1% of the sample. Sequenced: blood. These TCRs come from a young man in good health.

This clone was detected once. This rearrangement joins TRBV19 to TRBJ1-5; D unresolved. The CDR3 covers 18 residues. V was shortened by 6 bases and J by 4 bases, with 25 bases between the two germline ends. Germline V gene lookup returns CDR1 LNHDA and CDR2 SQIVND (reference sequence). The CDR3 protein is CASSRDGPGVFPNQPQHF. The CDR3 nucleotides are TGTGCCAGTAGCCGGGATGGGCCAGGCGTATTCCCGAATCAGCCCCAGCATTTT.

This chain connects TRBV4-1 to TRBJ2-7; D perhaps matches TRBD2 (6 bases). Germline lookup yields CDR1 MGHRA and CDR2 YSYEKL. The CDR3 sequence is 16 residues long. The ends were cut back, 0 bases at V and 3 bases at J, with 15 bases in the middle. The CDR3 sequence: CASSQDHGGSGYEQYF. The DNA of the CDR3 is TGCGCCAGCAGCCAAGATCATGGGGGGAGCGGCTACGAGCAGTACTTC.

This clone was observed a few times. The chain joins TRBV2 to TRBJ1-1, with a weak D call TRBD1 (5 bases). Germline values: CDR1 SNHLY, CDR2 FYNNEI. The V end lost 8 bases, the J end lost 1 base, and 8 bases lay between the germline ends. This CDR3 has 12 amino acids. CDR3 DNA sequence: TGTGCCAGCCTGACAGAGAACACTGAAGCTTTCTTT. Translated, it gives CASLTENTEAFF.

This sequence joins TRBV4-1 and TRBJ2-5; the D is unclear. CDR3 length: 15 amino acids. V lost 0 bases, J lost 0 bases, and 8 bases lay in between. The germline CDR1 and CDR2 sequences are MGHRA and YSYEKL. The CDR3 reads CASSQDGRYQETQYF. In DNA form, the CDR3 reads TGCGCCAGCAGCCAAGATGGACGGTACCAAGAGACCCAGTACTTC.

This chain uses TRBV6-5 with TRBJ1-1; D is uncertain. The CDR3 has 11 amino acids. Germline CDR1 is MNHEY and CDR2 is SVGAGI. V lost 7 bases to trimming and J lost 4 bases, with 7 bases between them. In nucleotides, the CDR3 is TGTGCCAGCATCCTGGCCACTGAAGCTTTCTTT. Residues: CASILATEAFF.

CDR3 DNA: TGTGCCTGGAGTCCCCCGGGACTTTGGAATGAAAAACTGTTTTTT. Translated: CAWSPPGLWNEKLFF. This rearrangement joins TRBV30 to TRBJ1-4, with D perhaps TRBD1 (5 bases). CDR1 and CDR2 (germline): GTSNPN, SVGIG (reference sequence). This CDR3 has 15 amino acids. Trimming pared 2 bases from V and 5 bases from J, leaving 15 bases between. The full variable domain, with the rest looked up from reference TRBV30 and TRBJ1-4, is SQTIHQWPATLVQPVGSPLSLECTVEGTSNPNLYWYRQAAGRGLQLLFYSVGIGQISSEVPQNLSASRPQDRQFILSSKKLLLSDSGFYLCAWSPPGLWNEKLFFGSGTQLSVL.

This chain uses TRBV27 with TRBJ2-5, with TRBD1 as a possible D gene (6 bases). Trimming stripped 2 bases from V and 5 bases from J, with 12 bases between. The CDR3 contains 14 residues. CDR1 is MNHEY and CDR2 is SMNVEV in the germline V gene (reference sequence). CDR3 region: CASSLNRGSETQYF. DNA for the CDR3: TGTGCCAGCAGTTTAAATAGGGGGTCGGAGACCCAGTACTTC.

The genes are TRBV4-2 and TRBJ2-5, with D possibly TRBD2 on 6 matching bases. This CDR3 has 15 amino acids. CDR1 is LGHNA and CDR2 is YNFKEQ in the germline V gene. V was cut by 1 base and J by 3 bases, with 12 bases left in between. The CDR3 bases are TGTGCCAGCAGCCAAGGGTCTAGCGCGGAAGAGACCCAGTACTTC. Amino acids: CASSQGSSAEETQYF.

The chain uses TRBV11-3 and TRBJ2-3; 9 bases map to TRBD2. V lost 5 bases and J lost 5; bases outside the gene matches: 8. The CDR3 has 15 residues. Germline V gives CDR1 SGHNT, CDR2 YENEEA. CDR3 region: CASSKQAGGGDTQYF. In nucleotides, the CDR3 is TGTGCCAGCAGCAAGCAAGCGGGGGGTGGAGATACGCAGTATTTT.

The chain employs TRBV5-1 and TRBJ1-2; perhaps TRBD1 as D (5 bases). This CDR3 comprises 17 residues. The germline CDR1 and CDR2 sequences are SGHRS and YFSETQ. The ends were cut back, 1 base at V and 4 bases at J, with 20 bases in the middle. CDR3 bases: TGCGCCAGCAGCTTGAGAGGGGCGGGTACTACTAGCTATGGCTACACCTTC. Protein product: CASSLRGAGTTSYGYTF.

The CDR3 DNA follows: TGCGCCAGCAGGAGCAGCGTGAACACTGAAGCTTTCTTT. Translation: CASRSSVNTEAFF. The chain is built from TRBV5-1 and TRBJ1-1; D ambiguous. The CDR3 extends over 13 amino acids. Trimming cost V 5 bases and J 0 bases, with 8 bases left between them. CDR1 and CDR2 from the germline V gene are SGHRS and YFSETQ.

The chain carries TRBV6-6 and TRBJ2-7; D could derive from TRBD1 or TRBD2 (5 bases each). This CDR3 spans 13 amino acids. Between the trimmed V and J ends, which lost 5 bases and 5 bases, there was a span of 13 bases. Germline assignment: CDR1 MNHNY and CDR2 SVGAGI (reference sequence). The CDR3 nucleotides are TGTGCCAGCAGTGCAGGGAAGACTAACGAGCAGTACTTC. Residues: CASSAGKTNEQYF.

The chain employs TRBV6-1 and TRBJ2-3; 9 bases agree with TRBD2. V gave up 2 bases and J gave up 3 bases; unmatched junction bases: 3. This CDR3 has 15 residues. From germline, CDR1 is MNHNS and CDR2 SASEGT. The CDR3 loop reads CASSEQAGGTDTQYF. CDR3 sequence (DNA): TGTGCCAGCAGTGAACAAGCGGGGGGTACAGATACGCAGTATTTT.

The sample holds one count of this clone. The CDR3 sequence is CASSISGRQFF. In DNA form, the CDR3 reads TGTGCCAGTAGTATCTCCGGCAGGCAGTTCTTC. This sequence joins TRBV19 and TRBJ2-1; D gene unclear. Germline V CDR1 and CDR2: LNHDA, SQIVND (reference sequence). The CDR3 covers 11 residues. Trimming took off 3 bases at V and 12 bases at J, with 9 bases between the two ends.

This chain uses TRBV30 with TRBJ2-5; the D gene could be TRBD1 or TRBD2 (7 bases each). V lost 0 bases to trimming and J lost 5 bases, with 16 bases between them. This CDR3 contains 15 residues. Germline V gives CDR1 GTSNPN, CDR2 SVGIG (reference sequence). The CDR3 reads CAWSVNRGGRETQYF. CDR3 in DNA: TGTGCCTGGAGTGTTAACAGGGGAGGGCGGGAGACCCAGTACTTC. Combining the CDR3 with reference TRBV30 and TRBJ2-5 gives the whole variable domain SQTIHQWPATLVQPVGSPLSLECTVEGTSNPNLYWYRQAAGRGLQLLFYSVGIGQISSEVPQNLSASRPQDRQFILSSKKLLLSDSGFYLCAWSVNRGGRETQYFGPGTRLLVL.